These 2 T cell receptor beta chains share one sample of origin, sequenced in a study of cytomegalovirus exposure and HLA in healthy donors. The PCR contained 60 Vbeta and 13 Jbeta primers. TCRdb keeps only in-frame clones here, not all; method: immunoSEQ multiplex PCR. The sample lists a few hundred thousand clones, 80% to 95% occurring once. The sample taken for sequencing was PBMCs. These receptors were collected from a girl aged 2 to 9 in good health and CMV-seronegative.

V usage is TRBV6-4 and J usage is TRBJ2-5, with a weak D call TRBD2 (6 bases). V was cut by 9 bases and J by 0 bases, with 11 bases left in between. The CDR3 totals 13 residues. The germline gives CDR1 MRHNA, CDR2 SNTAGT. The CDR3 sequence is CARTREYQETQYF. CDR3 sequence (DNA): TGTGCCAGGACCCGGGAGTACCAAGAGACCCAGTACTTC.

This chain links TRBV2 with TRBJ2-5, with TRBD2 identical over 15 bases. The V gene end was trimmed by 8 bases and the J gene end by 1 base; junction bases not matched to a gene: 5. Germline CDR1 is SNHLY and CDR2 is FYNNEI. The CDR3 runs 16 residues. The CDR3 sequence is CASAGTSGRIQETQYF. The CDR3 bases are TGTGCCAGCGCCGGGACTAGCGGGAGGATCCAAGAGACCCAGTACTTC.